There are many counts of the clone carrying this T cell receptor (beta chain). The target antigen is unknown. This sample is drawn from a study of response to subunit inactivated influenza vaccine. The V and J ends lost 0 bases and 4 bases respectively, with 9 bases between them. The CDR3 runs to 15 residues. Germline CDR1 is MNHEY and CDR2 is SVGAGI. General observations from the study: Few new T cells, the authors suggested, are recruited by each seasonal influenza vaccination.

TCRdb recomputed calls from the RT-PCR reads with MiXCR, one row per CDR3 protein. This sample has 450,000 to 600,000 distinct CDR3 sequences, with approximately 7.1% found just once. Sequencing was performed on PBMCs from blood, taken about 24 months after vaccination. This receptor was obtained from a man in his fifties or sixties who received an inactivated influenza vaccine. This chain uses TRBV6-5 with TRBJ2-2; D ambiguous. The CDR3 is CASSYSPDITGELFF. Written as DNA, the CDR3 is TGTGCCAGCAGTTACTCTCCCGACATCACCGGGGAGCTGTTTTTT.